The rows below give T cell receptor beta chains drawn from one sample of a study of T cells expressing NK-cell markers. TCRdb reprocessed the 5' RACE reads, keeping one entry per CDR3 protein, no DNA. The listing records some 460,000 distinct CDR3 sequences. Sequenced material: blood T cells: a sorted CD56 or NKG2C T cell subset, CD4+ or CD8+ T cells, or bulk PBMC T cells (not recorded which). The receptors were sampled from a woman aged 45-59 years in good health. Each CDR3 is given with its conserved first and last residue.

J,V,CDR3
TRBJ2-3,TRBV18,CASSPRQGTFDTQYF
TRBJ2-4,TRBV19,CASSIDRAGAKNIQYF
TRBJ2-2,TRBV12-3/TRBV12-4,CASSWTDTTGELFF
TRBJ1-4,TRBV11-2,CASSVNGAGGVWATNEKLFF
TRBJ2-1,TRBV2,CASSEGASGSSGEQFF
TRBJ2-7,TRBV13,CASSLGMGRTIAGVSPQYF
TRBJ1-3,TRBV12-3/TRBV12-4,CASSFSVTSGNTIYF
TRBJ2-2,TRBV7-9,CASSLGDTHTGELFF
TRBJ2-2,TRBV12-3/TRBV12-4,CASSFSWVTGELFF
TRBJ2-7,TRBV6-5,CASSRTRSYEQYF
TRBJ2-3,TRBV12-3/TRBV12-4,CASSLVAVRRNTQYF
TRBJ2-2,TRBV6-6,CASLHRWELFF
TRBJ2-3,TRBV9,CASSANLAGVQNTQYF
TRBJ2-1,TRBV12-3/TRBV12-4,CASGQLAGGYNEQFF
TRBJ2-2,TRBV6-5,CASSYSSQTTGELFF
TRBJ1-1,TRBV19,CASSGTRTGTRTEAFF
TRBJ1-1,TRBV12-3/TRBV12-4,CASSLQGSVNTEAFF
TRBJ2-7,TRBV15,CATSNEMRVGEQYF
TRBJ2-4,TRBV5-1,CASSPRAGVAKNIQYF
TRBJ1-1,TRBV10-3,CAIGLDRVNTEAFF
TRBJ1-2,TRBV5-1,CASSAGSRYGYTF
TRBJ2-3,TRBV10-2,CAVSNTDTQYF
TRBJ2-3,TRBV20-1,CSQRSPPTQYF
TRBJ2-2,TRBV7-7,CASSLGPQTRDTGELFF
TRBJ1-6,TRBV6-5,CASSYLVQRDNSPLHF
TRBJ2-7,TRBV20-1,CSARDIGYEQYF